The 25 T cell receptor beta chains listed next were all sequenced from one sample in a study of T cell repertoires in cytomegalovirus infection. TCRdb redid the calling of the reads with MiXCR, one entry per CDR3 protein. The repertoire holds some 400,000 distinct CDR3 sequences, less than 20% seen once, with under 9% in the top ten. Sequencing was carried out using PBMCs. The receptors derive from a human donor in good health (CMV status not recorded). Some clones in this sample may be carry-over from other donors' samples.

This clonotype showed up just a few times. V is TRBV7-6 and J is TRBJ1-4, with D maybe TRBD1 (5 bases). Per germline, CDR1 SGHVS and CDR2 FNYEAQ. The CDR3 contains 16 residues. V lost 5 bases, J lost 7 bases, and 20 bases lay in between. For the CDR3, the DNA is TGTGCCAGCAGCCAGAAATTGGCGGGGGGAGTTGAAAAACTGTTTTTT. As protein: CASSQKLAGGVEKLFF.

The chain recombines TRBV5-5 with TRBJ2-1; 7 bases agree with TRBD1. Trimming cost V 8 bases and J 2 bases; bases outside gene matches: 16. This CDR3 region has 17 residues. Germline V CDR1 and CDR2: SGHKS, YYEKEE (reference sequence). As DNA, the CDR3 is TGTGCCAGTCGACAGGGTAGCCAATATGAAGCCTACAATGAGCAGTTCTTC. It codes for CASRQGSQYEAYNEQFF. Complete variable domain (other parts from reference TRBV5-5 and TRBJ2-1): DAGVTQSPTHLIKTRGQQVTLRCSPISGHKSVSWYQQVLGQGPQFIFQYYEKEERGRGNFPDRFSARQFPNYSSELNVNALLLGDSALYLCASRQGSQYEAYNEQFFGPGTRLTVL.

This clonotype turned up a few times. The chain links TRBV7-4 to TRBJ2-7; D may be TRBD2 (5 bases). The germline gives CDR1 SGHVT, CDR2 SQSDAQ. CDR3 size: 15 residues. Trimming removed 5 bases at V and 3 bases at J, with 17 bases between. CDR3 region: CASSPRGGRNYEQYF. CDR3 nucleotide sequence: TGTGCCAGCAGCCCACGGGGTGGGCGGAACTACGAGCAGTACTTC. Looking up the rest from reference TRBV7-4 and TRBJ2-7 gives the full variable domain: GAGVSQSPRYKVAKRGRDVALRCDSISGHVTLYWYRQTLGQGSEVLTYSQSDAQRDKSGRPSGRFSAERPERSVSTLKIQRTEQGDSAVYLCASSPRGGRNYEQYFGPGTRLTVT.

This clonotype was seen ten or more times. The V call is TRBV7-9, the J call TRBJ1-5; 8 bases are a match to TRBD1. Germline assignment: CDR1 SEHNR and CDR2 FQNEAQ (reference sequence). V trimming: 6 bases; J trimming: 2 bases; junction bases outside the gene matches: 6. CDR3 size: 15 residues. CDR3 DNA sequence: TGTGCCAGCAGTTCGGACAGGGAGGGCAATCAGCCCCAGCATTTT. This codes for CASSSDREGNQPQHF.

This clonotype was found a few times. The chain is built from TRBV20-1 and TRBJ2-3; D gene unclear. CDR1 is DFQATT, CDR2 SNEGSKA, per germline (reference sequence). V lost 2 bases and J lost 3, with 6 bases in between. The CDR3 extends over 12 amino acids. CDR3 nucleotides: TGCAGTGCTAGACTCCGAACAGATACGCAGTATTTT. Translating it yields CSARLRTDTQYF.

The table lists this clonotype with many counts. This rearrangement joins TRBV7-2 to TRBJ2-5; either TRBD1 or TRBD2 may supply D (5 bases each). This CDR3 contains 16 residues. The V end lost 0 bases, the J end lost 7 bases, and 18 bases lay between the germline ends. Germline loops: CDR1 SGHTA, CDR2 FQGNSA. The CDR3 nucleotides are TGTGCCAGCAGCTTAGCGCTCGGGACGGAATCGGCGACCCAGTACTTC. This encodes CASSLALGTESATQYF.

The V and J genes are TRBV9 and TRBJ1-2; D uncertain. This CDR3 contains 14 residues. V dropped 2 bases and J dropped 8 bases, with 16 bases sitting between them. Per the germline V gene, CDR1 is SGDLS and CDR2 is YYNGEE. CDR3 DNA: TGTGCCAGCAGCGTCGGCTCTCTCCTGAGGGGCTACACCTTC. This gives the protein CASSVGSLLRGYTF.

This clonotype came up many times. The chain has TRBV12-3 or TRBV12-4 and TRBJ2-1, with D perhaps TRBD2 (6 bases). V gave up 2 bases and J gave up 10 bases, with 18 bases separating them. This CDR3 has 15 amino acids. The CDR3 here is CASSLRGLRRGEQFF. Here the CDR3 DNA reads TGTGCCAGCAGTTTAAGGGGACTCCGGCGGGGCGAGCAGTTCTTC.

This clonotype has at least ten counts. The CDR3 protein is CASSSNRNYGYTF. The CDR3 region has the DNA TGTGCCAGCAGCTCGAACAGAAACTATGGCTACACCTTC. The rearrangement joins TRBV7-2 to TRBJ1-2; no firm D call. Trimming pared 4 bases from V and 2 bases from J, leaving 8 bases between. Germline loops: CDR1 SGHTA, CDR2 FQGNSA. CDR3 size: 13 residues.

This clonotype was observed a few times. V usage is TRBV4-1 and J usage is TRBJ2-5; tentative D call: TRBD1 (6 bases). Trimming removed 6 bases at V and 4 bases at J, with 18 bases between. Germline CDR1 and CDR2: MGHRA and YSYEKL. CDR3 length: 15 amino acids. The DNA for the CDR3 is TGCGCCAGCAGTCAAACGGGACAACGTGTAGAGACCCAGTACTTC. This sequence encodes CASSQTGQRVETQYF.

In its sample, this clonotype was seen many times. The genes are TRBV7-9 and TRBJ1-1; D perhaps matches TRBD1 (5 bases). Trimming left V 5 bases short and J 4 bases short, with 23 bases between. Germline-derived CDR1 and CDR2 are SEHNR and FQNEAQ (reference sequence). This CDR3 has 17 residues. The CDR3 nucleotides are TGTGCCAGCAGCATTATCCCCCTCAGGGAAATGGTCACTGAAGCTTTCTTT. Protein: CASSIIPLREMVTEAFF.

The J gene is TRBJ1-5, the V gene TRBV28; possible D gene TRBD1, 5 bases. Germline loops: CDR1 MDHEN, CDR2 SYDVKM. The length of the CDR3 is 12 residues. Trimming pared 4 bases from V and 11 bases from J, leaving 12 bases between. The DNA for the CDR3 is TGTGCCAGCAGTTCCCCAGGGACGTCCCAGCATTTT. It yields the protein CASSSPGTSQHF.

The rearrangement joins TRBV2 to TRBJ2-3; 8 bases map to TRBD2. The V gene end was trimmed by 8 bases and the J gene end by 2 bases; junction bases not matched to a gene: 3. Germline CDR1 SNHLY, CDR2 FYNNEI. CDR3 length equals 13 residues. The CDR3 is CASGLAHTDTQYF. The CDR3, as DNA: TGTGCCAGCGGACTAGCCCACACAGATACGCAGTATTTT.

There are a few counts of this clonotype. The V call is TRBV6-2 or TRBV6-3, the J call TRBJ2-1; possible D gene TRBD1, 5 bases. The CDR3 totals 12 residues. Germline-derived CDR1 and CDR2 are MNHEY and SVGEGT. V was cut by 2 bases and J by 6 bases, with 5 bases left in between. The CDR3 loop is CASSYQGNEQFF. As DNA, the CDR3 is TGTGCCAGCAGTTACCAGGGCAATGAGCAGTTCTTC.

This clonotype appeared many times. V is TRBV10-3 and J is TRBJ2-5, with D perhaps matching TRBD1 (5 bases). CDR3 length equals 13 residues. Trimming cost V 9 bases and J 1 base, with 12 bases left between them. The germline CDR1 and CDR2 sequences are ENHRY and SYGVKD. DNA for the CDR3: TGTGCCATACGTCAGGGTGCCCAAGAGACCCAGTACTTC. Protein sequence: CAIRQGAQETQYF.

This clonotype was observed at least ten times. The chain couples TRBV12-5 to TRBJ1-3; D unclear. Germline V CDR1 and CDR2: LGHNT, FRNRAP. The V gene lost 5 bases and the J gene lost 0 bases, with 5 bases spanning the gap. The CDR3 is made up of 13 amino acids. DNA of the CDR3: TGTGCTAGTGGTCGGAGCTCTGGAAACACCATATATTTT. Translation: CASGRSSGNTIYF.

The chain is built from TRBV28 and TRBJ2-2; no firm D call. Between the trimmed V and J ends, which lost 2 bases and 6 bases, there was a span of 7 bases. Germline lookup yields CDR1 MDHEN and CDR2 SYDVKM. CDR3 size: 13 residues. Here the CDR3 DNA reads TGTGCCAGCAGTTTAAGAACACCCGGGGAGCTGTTTTTT. Translation: CASSLRTPGELFF.

There are many counts of this clonotype. The J gene is TRBJ1-2, the V gene TRBV7-2; unclear D gene. The V gene's germline CDR1 is SGHTA and CDR2 FQGNSA. The CDR3 covers 13 residues. The ends were cut back, 1 base at V and 5 bases at J, with 8 bases in the middle. The CDR3, as DNA: TGTGCCAGCAGCTTAGAACCCGGATATGGCTACACCTTC. Translated, it gives CASSLEPGYGYTF.

This clonotype was observed at least ten times. The chain uses TRBV12-3 or TRBV12-4 and TRBJ1-1; D uncertain. The CDR3 runs 14 residues. V was trimmed by 2 bases and J by 11 bases, leaving 18 bases between them. The CDR3 loop is CASSLPTVSRRAFF. DNA of the CDR3: TGTGCCAGCAGTTTACCCACGGTTTCCCGGAGGGCTTTCTTT.

This sequence joins TRBV10-3 and TRBJ2-7, with 15 nucleotides matching TRBD2. There are 16 residues in the CDR3. Unmatched junction bases numbered 4, after V lost 5 bases and J lost 2 bases. Germline CDR1 reads ENHRY; CDR2 reads SYGVKD. The DNA of the CDR3 is TGTGCCATCAGTTCCGGGACTAGCGGGAGGACCTACGAGCAGTACTTC. Translated, it gives CAISSGTSGRTYEQYF.

This clonotype was picked up many times. The J gene is TRBJ2-2, the V gene TRBV7-9, with D unclear. CDR3 length: 15 residues. V was clipped by 0 bases and J by 3 bases, with 8 bases between them. Germline CDR1 SEHNR, CDR2 FQNEAQ (reference sequence). CDR3 loop: CASSLAGTYTGELFF. The CDR3 coding sequence is TGTGCCAGCAGCTTAGCTGGCACCTACACCGGGGAGCTGTTTTTT.

This clonotype occurred a few times. The rearrangement uses TRBV7-6 and TRBJ1-1, with D unresolved. Trimming left V 4 bases short and J 3 bases short, with 6 bases between. The CDR3 sequence is 12 residues long. From germline, CDR1 is SGHVS and CDR2 FNYEAQ. CDR3 sequence reads: CASSSEYTEAFF. The CDR3 nucleotides are TGTGCCAGCAGCTCGGAATACACTGAAGCTTTCTTT.

There are a few counts of this clonotype. The J gene is TRBJ1-5, the V gene TRBV12-3 or TRBV12-4, with D hard to call. The CDR3 is 13 amino acids. V was clipped by 5 bases and J by 7 bases, with 12 bases between them. CDR3: CASSKLGYQPQHF. The DNA of the CDR3 is TGTGCCAGCAGTAAGCTAGGTTACCAGCCCCAGCATTTT.

The DNA for the CDR3 is TGTGCCAGTAGTATGGTCGCGAACAATGAGCAGTTCTTC. Protein sequence: CASSMVANNEQFF. The genes are TRBV19 and TRBJ2-1; D remains ambiguous. The V gene lost 3 bases and the J gene lost 5 bases, with 8 bases spanning the gap. The CDR3 has 13 amino acids. CDR1 and CDR2 from the germline V gene are LNHDA and SQIVND (reference sequence).

The chain links TRBV7-8 to TRBJ2-5, with D hard to call. Germline V gene sequence: CDR1 SGHVS, CDR2 FQNEAQ. Trimming pared 4 bases from V and 4 bases from J, leaving 10 bases between. CDR3 length equals 13 residues. In nucleotides, the CDR3 is TGTGCCAGCAGCTCCCTTTGGGCAGAGACCCAGTACTTC. This sequence encodes CASSSLWAETQYF.